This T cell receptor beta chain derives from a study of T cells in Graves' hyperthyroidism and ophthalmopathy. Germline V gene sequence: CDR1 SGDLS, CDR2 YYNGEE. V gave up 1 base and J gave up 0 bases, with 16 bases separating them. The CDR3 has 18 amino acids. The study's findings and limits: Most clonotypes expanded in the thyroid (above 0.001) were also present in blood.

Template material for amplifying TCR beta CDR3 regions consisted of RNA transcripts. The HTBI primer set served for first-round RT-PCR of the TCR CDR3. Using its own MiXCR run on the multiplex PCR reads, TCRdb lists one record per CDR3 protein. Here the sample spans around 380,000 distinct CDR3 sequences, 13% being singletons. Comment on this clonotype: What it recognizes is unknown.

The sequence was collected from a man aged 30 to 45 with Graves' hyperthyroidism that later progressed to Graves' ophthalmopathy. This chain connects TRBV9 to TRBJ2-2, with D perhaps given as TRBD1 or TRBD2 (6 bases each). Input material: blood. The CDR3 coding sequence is TGTGCCAGCAGCGTACCGACTAACGGGGGCGCGAACACCGGGGAGCTGTTTTTT. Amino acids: CASSVPTNGGANTGELFF.